This TCR beta chain was sequenced for a study of T-cell reconstitution after alpha-beta-depleted transplantation in children. It was with unique molecular identifiers that the TCRbeta library was prepared. Each CDR3 protein is one row after TCRdb ran MiXCR on the PCR reads. The repertoire holds almost 500,000 distinct CDR3 sequences, with around 12% as singletons. V was trimmed by 3 bases and J by 4 bases, leaving 17 bases between them. This CDR3 has 16 amino acids. The chain couples TRBV12-3 or TRBV12-4 to TRBJ2-3; D may be TRBD1 or TRBD2 (5 bases each). The sequenced sample was PBMCs from the stem cell graft donor, obtained from the stem cell graft. The origin of this receptor is a human donor who donated a stem cell graft to a child with combined immunodeficiency. DNA of the CDR3: TGTGCCAGCAGTTTGCTTGGGACCCGAGGGGCAGATACGCAGTATTTT. Translated, it gives CASSLLGTRGADTQYF.